This T cell receptor beta chain was captured by sequencing in a study of T-cell reconstitution after alpha-beta-depleted transplantation in children. This clonotype occurred a few times. Its cognate antigen is unknown. Preparation of the TCRbeta library used unique molecular identifiers. TCRdb reprocessed the PCR reads via MiXCR and lists one record per CDR3 protein. The sample lists about 830,000 distinct CDR3 sequences, approximately 15% occurring once. V lost 3 bases to trimming and J lost 2 bases; unmatched junction nucleotides: 3. The CDR3 runs 16 residues. Germline lookup yields CDR1 DFQATT and CDR2 SNEGSKA (reference sequence). General study findings and limits: Where some patients showed high TCRbeta diversity at day 60, it came from recipient T cells and thymic progenitors that had survived. As was reported, about two months after transplant, alpha-beta T cells came from several hundred expanded graft clones. After one year, T-cell counts and TCRbeta diversity mostly came from new T cells.

This TCR was sampled from a male patient aged 5 to 17 who had a stem cell transplant for acute lymphoblastic leukemia, so the T cells may come from the graft donor. This specimen consisted of PBMCs, mostly from graft donor cells, obtained 360 days after TCRalphabeta/CD19-depleted stem cell transplant. The J gene is TRBJ2-3, the V gene TRBV20-1; 15 bases are shared with TRBD2. CDR3 in amino acids: CSARGLAGGHTDTQYF. CDR3 in DNA: TGCAGTGCTAGGGGACTAGCGGGAGGACACACAGATACGCAGTATTTT.